The rows below give T cell receptor beta chains drawn from one sample of a study of cytomegalovirus exposure and HLA in healthy donors. TCRdb's table, derived via immunoSEQ multiplex PCR, lists solely in-frame clones and lacks some. The sample contains around 130,000 clones, approximately 80% of which appear only once. Sequencing was carried out using PBMCs. The source of these receptors is a woman between 18 and 29 years old in good health and CMV-seronegative. CDR3s include the opening cysteine and the closing phenylalanine or tryptophan. The D gene is left open where the match is weak. Part of the rows lack a size; the others show once, few, many or a class for expanded clones.

size: -
J: TRBJ1-1
D: -
V: TRBV2
DNA: TGTGCCAGCAGAATAATAACTGAAGCTTTCTTT
CDR3: CASRIITEAFF

size: few
J: TRBJ2-5
D: TRBD2
V: TRBV9
DNA: TGTGCCAGCAGCGTAGCAGGCGGGGGGGAGACCCAGTACTTC
CDR3: CASSVAGGGETQYF

size: once
J: TRBJ1-5
D: TRBD1
V: TRBV7-2
DNA: TGTGCCAGCAGTCCTCGACAGGGTTTAGGGACAAATCAGCCCCAGCATTTT
CDR3: CASSPRQGLGTNQPQHF

size: -
J: TRBJ2-1
D: -
V: TRBV7-9
DNA: TGTGCCAGCAGCCCTACGAAGTCCCCCAATGAGCAGTTCTTC
CDR3: CASSPTKSPNEQFF

size: -
J: TRBJ1-2
D: TRBD1
V: TRBV7-3
DNA: TGTGCCAGCAGCCTCGACAGGGATGGCGGCTACACCTTC
CDR3: CASSLDRDGGYTF

size: -
J: TRBJ2-7
D: -
V: TRBV20-1
DNA: TGCAGTGGTGGTGCGGCGGGCGAGCAGTACTTC
CDR3: CSGGAAGEQYF

size: -
J: TRBJ2-7
D: -
V: TRBV29-1
DNA: TGCAGCGTTGAAGATGACAGCTACGAGCAGTACTTC
CDR3: CSVEDDSYEQYF

size: -
J: TRBJ2-1
D: -
V: TRBV19
DNA: TGTGCCAGTAGTCCCCTTCGTGAGCGGTACCGCCGGGTGCGGCAGTTCTTC
CDR3: CASSPLRERYRRVRQFF

size: -
J: TRBJ2-1
D: TRBD2
V: TRBV15
DNA: TGTGCCACCAGCAGTCTCGCGGGGGGTACCTACAATGAGCAGTTCTTC
CDR3: CATSSLAGGTYNEQFF

size: -
J: TRBJ2-7
D: TRBD2
V: TRBV4-2
DNA: TGTGCCAGCAGCCACTTCCTAGCGGGGACTTCCTACGAGCAGTACTTC
CDR3: CASSHFLAGTSYEQYF